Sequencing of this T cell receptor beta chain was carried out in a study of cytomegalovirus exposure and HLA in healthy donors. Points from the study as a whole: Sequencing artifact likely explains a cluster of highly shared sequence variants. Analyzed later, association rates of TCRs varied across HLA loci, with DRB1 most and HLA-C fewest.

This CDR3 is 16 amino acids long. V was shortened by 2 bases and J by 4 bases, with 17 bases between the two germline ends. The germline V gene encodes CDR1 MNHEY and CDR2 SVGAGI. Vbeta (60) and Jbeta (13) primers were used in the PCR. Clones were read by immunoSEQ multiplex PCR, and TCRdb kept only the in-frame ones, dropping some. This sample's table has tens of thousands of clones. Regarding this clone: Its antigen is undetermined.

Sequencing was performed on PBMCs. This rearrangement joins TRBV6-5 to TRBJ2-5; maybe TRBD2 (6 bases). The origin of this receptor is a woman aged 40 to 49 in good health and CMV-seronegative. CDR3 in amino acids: CASSYTLTSLPETQYF. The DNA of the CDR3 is TGTGCCAGCAGTTACACCCTCACTAGCCTGCCAGAGACCCAGTACTTC.